This T cell receptor (beta chain) is drawn from a study of cytomegalovirus exposure and HLA in healthy donors. As for the study in general: In a later analysis, the 90 to 150 validation repertoires were reported to have used the same platform as the approximately 690 first-cohort repertoires. Study-wide points: Specificity for CMV antigens was confirmed in vitro for a few of the CMV-associated chains. A later analysis found first-cohort TCR clusters tended to co-occur in the roughly 120 validation repertoires.

This clone was observed once. The target antigen is unknown. The method was immunoSEQ multiplex PCR; TCRdb's version includes in-frame clones alone and lacks a portion of them. The table has fewer than 350,000 clones, roughly 90% seen once; the top ten hold approximately 0.9%. This CDR3 is 14 amino acids long. V gave up 1 base and J gave up 4 bases, with 10 bases separating them. Germline V gene data show CDR1 as MDHEN and CDR2 as SYDVKM. Material: PBMCs. The rearrangement joins TRBV28 to TRBJ2-5; maybe TRBD1 (6 bases). The origin of this receptor is a woman younger than 30 in good health and CMV-seronegative. The CDR3 protein is CASSLLLGAETQYF. The DNA of the CDR3 is TGTGCCAGCAGTTTATTACTGGGGGCAGAGACCCAGTACTTC. The full variable domain, rest sourced from reference TRBV28 and TRBJ2-5, is DVKVTQSSRYLVKRTGEKVFLECVQDMDHENMFWYRQDPGLGLRLIYFSYDVKMKEKGDIPEGYSVSREKKERFSLILESASTNQTSMYLCASSLLLGAETQYFGPGTRLLVL.